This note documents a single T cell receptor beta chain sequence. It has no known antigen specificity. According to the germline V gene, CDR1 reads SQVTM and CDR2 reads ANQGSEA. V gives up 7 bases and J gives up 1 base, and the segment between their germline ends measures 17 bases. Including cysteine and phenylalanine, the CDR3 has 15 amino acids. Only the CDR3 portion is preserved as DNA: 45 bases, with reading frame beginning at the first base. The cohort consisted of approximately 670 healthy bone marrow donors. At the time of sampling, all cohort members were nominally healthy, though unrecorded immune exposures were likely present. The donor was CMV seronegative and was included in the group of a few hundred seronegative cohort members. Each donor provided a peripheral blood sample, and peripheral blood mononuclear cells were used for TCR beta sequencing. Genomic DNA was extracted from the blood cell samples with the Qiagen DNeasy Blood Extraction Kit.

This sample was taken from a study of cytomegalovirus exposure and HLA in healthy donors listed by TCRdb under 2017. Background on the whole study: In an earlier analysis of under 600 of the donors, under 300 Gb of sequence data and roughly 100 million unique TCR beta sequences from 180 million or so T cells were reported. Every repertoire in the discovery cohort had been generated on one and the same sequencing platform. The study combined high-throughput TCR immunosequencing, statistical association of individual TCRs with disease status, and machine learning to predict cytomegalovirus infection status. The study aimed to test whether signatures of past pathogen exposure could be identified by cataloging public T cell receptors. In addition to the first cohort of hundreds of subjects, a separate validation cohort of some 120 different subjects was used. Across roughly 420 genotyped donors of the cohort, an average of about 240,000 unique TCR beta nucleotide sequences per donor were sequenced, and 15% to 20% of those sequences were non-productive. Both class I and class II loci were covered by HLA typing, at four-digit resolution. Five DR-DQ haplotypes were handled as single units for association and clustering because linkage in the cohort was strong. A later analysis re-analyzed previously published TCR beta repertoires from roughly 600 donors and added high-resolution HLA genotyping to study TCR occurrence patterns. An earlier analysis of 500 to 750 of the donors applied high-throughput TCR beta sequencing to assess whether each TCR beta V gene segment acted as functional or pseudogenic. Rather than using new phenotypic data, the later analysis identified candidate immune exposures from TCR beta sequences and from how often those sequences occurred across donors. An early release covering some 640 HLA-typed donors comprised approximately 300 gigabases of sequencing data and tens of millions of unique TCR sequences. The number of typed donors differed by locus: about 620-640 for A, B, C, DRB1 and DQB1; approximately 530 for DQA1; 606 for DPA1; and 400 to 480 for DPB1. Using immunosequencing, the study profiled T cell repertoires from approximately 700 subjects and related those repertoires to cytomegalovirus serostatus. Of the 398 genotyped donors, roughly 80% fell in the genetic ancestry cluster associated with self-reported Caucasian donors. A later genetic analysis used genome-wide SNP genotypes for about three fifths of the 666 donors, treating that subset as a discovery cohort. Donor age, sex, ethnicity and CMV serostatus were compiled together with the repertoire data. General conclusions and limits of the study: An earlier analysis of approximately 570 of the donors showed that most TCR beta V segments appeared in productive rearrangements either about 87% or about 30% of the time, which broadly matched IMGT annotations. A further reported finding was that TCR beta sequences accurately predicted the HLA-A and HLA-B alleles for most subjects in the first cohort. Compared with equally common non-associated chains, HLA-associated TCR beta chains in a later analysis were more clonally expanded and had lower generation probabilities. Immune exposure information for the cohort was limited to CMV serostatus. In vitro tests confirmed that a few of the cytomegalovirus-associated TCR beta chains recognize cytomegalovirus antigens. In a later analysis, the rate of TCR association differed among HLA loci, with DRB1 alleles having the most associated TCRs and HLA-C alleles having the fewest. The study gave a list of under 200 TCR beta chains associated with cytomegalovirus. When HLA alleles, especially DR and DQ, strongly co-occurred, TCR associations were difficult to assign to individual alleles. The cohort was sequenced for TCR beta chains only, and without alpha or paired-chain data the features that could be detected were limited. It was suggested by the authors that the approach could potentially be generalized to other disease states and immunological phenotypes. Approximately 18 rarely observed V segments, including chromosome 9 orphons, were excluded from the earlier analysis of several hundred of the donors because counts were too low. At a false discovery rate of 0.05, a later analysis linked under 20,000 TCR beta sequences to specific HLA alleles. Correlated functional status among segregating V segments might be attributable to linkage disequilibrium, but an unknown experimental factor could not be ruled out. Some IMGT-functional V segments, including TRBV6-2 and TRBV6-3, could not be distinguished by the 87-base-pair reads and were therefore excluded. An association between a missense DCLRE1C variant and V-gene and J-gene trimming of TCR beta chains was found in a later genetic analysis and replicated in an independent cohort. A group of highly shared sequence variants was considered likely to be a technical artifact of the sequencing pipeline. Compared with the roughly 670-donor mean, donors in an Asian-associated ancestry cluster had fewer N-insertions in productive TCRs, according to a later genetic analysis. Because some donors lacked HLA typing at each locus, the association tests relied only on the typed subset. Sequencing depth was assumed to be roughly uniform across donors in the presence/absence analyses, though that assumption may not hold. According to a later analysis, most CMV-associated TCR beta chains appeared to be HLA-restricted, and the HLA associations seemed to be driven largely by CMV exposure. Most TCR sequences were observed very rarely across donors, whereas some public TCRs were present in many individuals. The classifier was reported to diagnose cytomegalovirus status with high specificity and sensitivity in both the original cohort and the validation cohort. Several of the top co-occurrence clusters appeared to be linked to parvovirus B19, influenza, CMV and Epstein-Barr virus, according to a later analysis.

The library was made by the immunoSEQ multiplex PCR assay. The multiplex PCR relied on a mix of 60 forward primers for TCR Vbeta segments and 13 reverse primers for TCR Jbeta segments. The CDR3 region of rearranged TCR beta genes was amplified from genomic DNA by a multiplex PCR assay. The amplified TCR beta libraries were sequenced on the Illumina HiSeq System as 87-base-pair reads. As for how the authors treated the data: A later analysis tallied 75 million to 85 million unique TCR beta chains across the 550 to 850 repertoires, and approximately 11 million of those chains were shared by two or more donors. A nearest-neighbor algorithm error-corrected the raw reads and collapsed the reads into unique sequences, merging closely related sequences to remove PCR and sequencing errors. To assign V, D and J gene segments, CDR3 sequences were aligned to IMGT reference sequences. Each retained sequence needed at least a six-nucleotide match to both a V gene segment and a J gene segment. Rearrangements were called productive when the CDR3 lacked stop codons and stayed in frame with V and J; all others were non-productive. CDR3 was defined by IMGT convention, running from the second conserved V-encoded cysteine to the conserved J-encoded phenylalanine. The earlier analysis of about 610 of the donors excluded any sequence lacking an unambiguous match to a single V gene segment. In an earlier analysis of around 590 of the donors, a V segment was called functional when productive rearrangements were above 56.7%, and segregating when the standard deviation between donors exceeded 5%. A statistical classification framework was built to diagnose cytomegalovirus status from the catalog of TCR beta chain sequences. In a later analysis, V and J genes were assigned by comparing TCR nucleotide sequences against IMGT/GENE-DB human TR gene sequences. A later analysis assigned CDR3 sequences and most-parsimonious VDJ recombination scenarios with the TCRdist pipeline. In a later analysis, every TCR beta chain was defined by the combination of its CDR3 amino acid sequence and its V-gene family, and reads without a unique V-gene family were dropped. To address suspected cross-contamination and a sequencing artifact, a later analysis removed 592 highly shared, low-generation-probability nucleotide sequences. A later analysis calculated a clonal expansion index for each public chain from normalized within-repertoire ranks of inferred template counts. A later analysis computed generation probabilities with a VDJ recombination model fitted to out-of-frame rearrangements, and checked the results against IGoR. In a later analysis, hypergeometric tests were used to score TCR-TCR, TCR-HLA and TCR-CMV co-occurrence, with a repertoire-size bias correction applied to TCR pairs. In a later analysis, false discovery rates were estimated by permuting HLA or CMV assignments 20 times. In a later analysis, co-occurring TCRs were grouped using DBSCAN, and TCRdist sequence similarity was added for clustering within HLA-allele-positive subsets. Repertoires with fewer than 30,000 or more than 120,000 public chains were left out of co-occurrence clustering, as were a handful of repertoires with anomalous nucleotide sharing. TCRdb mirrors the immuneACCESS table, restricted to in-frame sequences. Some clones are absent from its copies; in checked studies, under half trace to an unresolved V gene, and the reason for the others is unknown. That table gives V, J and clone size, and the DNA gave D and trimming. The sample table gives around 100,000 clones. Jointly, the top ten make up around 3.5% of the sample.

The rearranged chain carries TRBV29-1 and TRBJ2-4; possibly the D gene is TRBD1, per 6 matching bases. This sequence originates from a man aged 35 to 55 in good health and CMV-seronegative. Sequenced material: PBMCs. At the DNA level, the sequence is TGCAGCGCCCTACAGGGTGAAACGGCCAAAAACATTCAGTACTTC. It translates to CSALQGETAKNIQYF.